This record covers a single T cell receptor (beta chain). The antigen remains undetermined. This sample was taken from a study of T cell clones after liver transplantation. Findings and caveats of the study: Donor-reactive sequences fell more than third party-reactive ones, suggesting partial deletion.

The CDR3 is 14 amino acids. Trimming stripped 4 bases from V and 7 bases from J, with 17 bases between. Germline CDR1 is LNHDA and CDR2 is SQIVND (reference sequence). Method: immunoSEQ multiplex PCR; TCRdb's copy keeps in-frame clones and lacks some. The sample shows roughly 80,000 clones, nearly 85% of them seen only once. The sample consisted of CD4+ T cells from blood, taken just over 45 months after liver transplant. The chain combines TRBV19 with TRBJ2-7; D gene uncertain. This sequence originates from a human patient who received a liver transplant. Some T cells may be transferred from the graft donor. For the CDR3, the DNA is TGTGCCAGTAGTACCGCAAGGCCCCCAGGAGAGCAGTACTTC. Translated, it gives CASSTARPPGEQYF.